This is a list of T cell receptor beta chains from one sample in a study of a mutant IDH1 vaccine in newly diagnosed glioma. For these TCRs, the target antigens are not known. Clones were read by immunoSEQ multiplex PCR, and TCRdb kept only the in-frame ones, dropping some. The sample holds about 56,000 clones, under 85% seen once. Specimen: PBMCs, collected from a glioma patient whose treatment included an IDH1 peptide vaccine. Receptor source: a woman between 50 and 59 years old with glioma. The CDR3 runs from the conserved cysteine through the conserved F or W. D genes are given only for firm matches. The size of a clone is reported for some rows only, either as once, few or many, or as a class for expanded clones.

CDR3 DNA: TGTGCCTGGAGGCTAGCGGGGGGGCACACCGGGGAGCTGTTTTTT
CDR3 protein: CAWRLAGGHTGELFF
D gene: TRBD2
J gene: TRBJ2-2
clone size: .
V gene: TRBV30

CDR3 DNA: TGTGCCAGCTCACTTTCCCAGGGGGGGTCCTCTACCTACGAGCAGTACTTC
CDR3 protein: CASSLSQGGSSTYEQYF
D gene: .
J gene: TRBJ2-7
clone size: once
V gene: TRBV18

CDR3 DNA: TGTGCCAGCAGCGCTCAAAAAATAGTCAATGAGCAGTTCTTC
CDR3 protein: CASSAQKIVNEQFF
D gene: .
J gene: TRBJ2-1
clone size: .
V gene: TRBV2

CDR3 DNA: TGTGCCATCAGTGATACCGGGCGGTCGAATGAAAAACTGTTTTTT
CDR3 protein: CAISDTGRSNEKLFF
D gene: .
J gene: TRBJ1-4
clone size: .
V gene: TRBV10-3

CDR3 DNA: TGTGCCAGCAGCGGATGGGGGGCGACTAGCACAGATACGCAGTATTTT
CDR3 protein: CASSGWGATSTDTQYF
D gene: .
J gene: TRBJ2-3
clone size: .
V gene: TRBV2

CDR3 DNA: TGTGCCAGCAGCCAGAAGACAGGGGCTTCCTACGAGCAGTACTTC
CDR3 protein: CASSQKTGASYEQYF
D gene: TRBD1
J gene: TRBJ2-7
clone size: .
V gene: TRBV5-4

CDR3 DNA: TGTGCCAGCAGGATACAGGGAGATAATGAGCAGTTCTTC
CDR3 protein: CASRIQGDNEQFF
D gene: .
J gene: TRBJ2-1
clone size: few
V gene: TRBV6-1

CDR3 DNA: TGTGCCTGGAGTGTTGGAGGGTCAGCGGTGCAGCCCCAGCATTTT
CDR3 protein: CAWSVGGSAVQPQHF
D gene: .
J gene: TRBJ1-5
clone size: .
V gene: TRBV30

CDR3 DNA: TGTGCCAGCCGGGCTTGGGATGGTAGGAACACTGAAGCTTTCTTT
CDR3 protein: CASRAWDGRNTEAFF
D gene: .
J gene: TRBJ1-1
clone size: .
V gene: TRBV6-5

CDR3 DNA: TGTGCCGTCGGACAGGGGGCTAGGACTGAAGCTTTCTTT
CDR3 protein: CAVGQGARTEAFF
D gene: TRBD1
J gene: TRBJ1-1
clone size: .
V gene: TRBV10-3

CDR3 DNA: TGTGCCAGCAGCTTTAGGGGGCCGAACACTGAAGCTTTCTTT
CDR3 protein: CASSFRGPNTEAFF
D gene: TRBD1
J gene: TRBJ1-1
clone size: few
V gene: TRBV5-4

CDR3 DNA: TGTGCCAGCTCACCTTCCAGAGACACTGAAGCTTTCTTT
CDR3 protein: CASSPSRDTEAFF
D gene: .
J gene: TRBJ1-1
clone size: .
V gene: TRBV18

CDR3 DNA: TGTGCCAGTACCGAGGGGACAGGGAGGAGAGATGGCTACACCTTC
CDR3 protein: CASTEGTGRRDGYTF
D gene: TRBD1
J gene: TRBJ1-2
clone size: .
V gene: TRBV19

CDR3 DNA: TGTGCCAGCAGCTCCGGGACAGTCTTTAATGAAAAACTGTTTTTT
CDR3 protein: CASSSGTVFNEKLFF
D gene: TRBD1
J gene: TRBJ1-4
clone size: once
V gene: TRBV7-6

CDR3 DNA: TGTGCCAGCAGCTTAGTGTACGGGCTCCCCGAGCAGTACTTC
CDR3 protein: CASSLVYGLPEQYF
D gene: .
J gene: TRBJ2-7
clone size: .
V gene: TRBV11-2

CDR3 DNA: TGTGCCAGCAAGACTAACCGGGACGGCTCGCACGAGCAGTACTTC
CDR3 protein: CASKTNRDGSHEQYF
D gene: .
J gene: TRBJ2-7
clone size: .
V gene: TRBV6-8

CDR3 DNA: TGTGCCAGCAGTTATAGCAGGAATAGCAATCAGCCCCAGCATTTT
CDR3 protein: CASSYSRNSNQPQHF
D gene: .
J gene: TRBJ1-5
clone size: .
V gene: TRBV6-5

CDR3 DNA: TGTGCCAGCACCTTCGGGGGGAATTCACCCCTCCACTTT
CDR3 protein: CASTFGGNSPLHF
D gene: .
J gene: TRBJ1-6
clone size: .
V gene: TRBV9

CDR3 DNA: TGTGCCAGCAGCTCGCGCGGCTCCTACAATGAGCAGTTCTTC
CDR3 protein: CASSSRGSYNEQFF
D gene: .
J gene: TRBJ2-1
clone size: .
V gene: TRBV5-6

CDR3 DNA: TGCAGCGTTGATTTAACAGGTGCGGGCACTGAAGCTTTCTTT
CDR3 protein: CSVDLTGAGTEAFF
D gene: .
J gene: TRBJ1-1
clone size: .
V gene: TRBV29-1

CDR3 DNA: TGTGCCAGCAGCGAACATGAGACGGGAGTGCGAGGCTACACCTTC
CDR3 protein: CASSEHETGVRGYTF
D gene: .
J gene: TRBJ1-2
clone size: .
V gene: TRBV4-2

CDR3 DNA: TGTGCCACCAGCAGGGACAGAAACTATGGCTACACCTTC
CDR3 protein: CATSRDRNYGYTF
D gene: .
J gene: TRBJ1-2
clone size: .
V gene: TRBV15

CDR3 DNA: TGCGCCAGCAGCCAAGGCGGGACAGGCAGCTCCTACGAGCAGTACTTC
CDR3 protein: CASSQGGTGSSYEQYF
D gene: TRBD1
J gene: TRBJ2-7
clone size: .
V gene: TRBV5-1

CDR3 DNA: TGTGCCAGCAGAAGACTCTACAATGAGCAGTTCTTC
CDR3 protein: CASRRLYNEQFF
D gene: .
J gene: TRBJ2-1
clone size: .
V gene: TRBV6-6

CDR3 DNA: TGTGCCAGCAGCCAAGGCGCGGACAGGGACATGAACACTGAAGCTTTCTTT
CDR3 protein: CASSQGADRDMNTEAFF
D gene: TRBD1
J gene: TRBJ1-1
clone size: .
V gene: TRBV4-2

CDR3 DNA: TGCGCCAGCAGCTTGTCCCAGGGGGGGGCCGAGCAGTACTTC
CDR3 protein: CASSLSQGGAEQYF
D gene: .
J gene: TRBJ2-7
clone size: once
V gene: TRBV5-1

CDR3 DNA: TGTGCCAGCAGTGTGAACAGGGGGACCCTTAATTCACCCCTCCACTTT
CDR3 protein: CASSVNRGTLNSPLHF
D gene: TRBD1
J gene: TRBJ1-6
clone size: .
V gene: TRBV6-1

CDR3 DNA: TGTGCCAGCAGCCTAGACAGGCCGTACGAGCAGTACTTC
CDR3 protein: CASSLDRPYEQYF
D gene: .
J gene: TRBJ2-7
clone size: .
V gene: TRBV5-8

CDR3 DNA: TGTGCCAGCAGCTTGGAGACTAGCGGGGGGACGCAAGAGACCCAGTACTTC
CDR3 protein: CASSLETSGGTQETQYF
D gene: .
J gene: TRBJ2-5
clone size: .
V gene: TRBV12-1

CDR3 DNA: TGTGCCAGCAGTACCAGGCGGGGGGCCGACTATGGCTACACCTTC
CDR3 protein: CASSTRRGADYGYTF
D gene: .
J gene: TRBJ1-2
clone size: .
V gene: TRBV28

CDR3 DNA: TGTGCCAGTAGTTTCGGGGACAGGAACACTGAAGCTTTCTTT
CDR3 protein: CASSFGDRNTEAFF
D gene: TRBD1
J gene: TRBJ1-1
clone size: .
V gene: TRBV19

CDR3 DNA: TGTGCCAGCAGGCCCCAGGGGAACTATGGCTACACCTTC
CDR3 protein: CASRPQGNYGYTF
D gene: .
J gene: TRBJ1-2
clone size: .
V gene: TRBV5-4

CDR3 DNA: TGTGCCAGCAGCGGACCGAAGGACACTGAAGCTTTCTTT
CDR3 protein: CASSGPKDTEAFF
D gene: .
J gene: TRBJ1-1
clone size: .
V gene: TRBV9

CDR3 DNA: TGCGCCAGCAGTAAAGCGGGGGAAGAGACCCAGTACTTC
CDR3 protein: CASSKAGEETQYF
D gene: TRBD2
J gene: TRBJ2-5
clone size: .
V gene: TRBV5-1

CDR3 DNA: TGTGCCAGCAGCCATACTAGCGGGGAAACAGATACGCAGTATTTT
CDR3 protein: CASSHTSGETDTQYF
D gene: TRBD2
J gene: TRBJ2-3
clone size: .
V gene: TRBV7-2

CDR3 DNA: TGCGCCAGCAGCTTGTCACCCGGGGAGCTGTTTTTT
CDR3 protein: CASSLSPGELFF
D gene: .
J gene: TRBJ2-2
clone size: .
V gene: TRBV5-1

CDR3 DNA: TGCGCCAGCAGCTTGACTAGCGGGGGCGAGACCCAGTACTTC
CDR3 protein: CASSLTSGGETQYF
D gene: TRBD2
J gene: TRBJ2-5
clone size: .
V gene: TRBV5-1

CDR3 DNA: TGCGCCAGCAGCGACGGTGCGGGGGGCACAGATACGCAGTATTTT
CDR3 protein: CASSDGAGGTDTQYF
D gene: TRBD2
J gene: TRBJ2-3
clone size: .
V gene: TRBV5-1

CDR3 DNA: TGTGCCAGTGCAATAGGTAGTAACACTGAAGCTTTCTTT
CDR3 protein: CASAIGSNTEAFF
D gene: .
J gene: TRBJ1-1
clone size: .
V gene: TRBV19

CDR3 DNA: TGCGCCAGCAGTTCAGGGGGCTACCAAGAGACCCAGTACTTC
CDR3 protein: CASSSGGYQETQYF
D gene: TRBD1
J gene: TRBJ2-5
clone size: .
V gene: TRBV5-1

CDR3 DNA: TGTGCCAGCAGTGAACAGCCTCCCCCCTACGAGCAGTACTTC
CDR3 protein: CASSEQPPPYEQYF
D gene: .
J gene: TRBJ2-7
clone size: .
V gene: TRBV6-1

CDR3 DNA: TGTGCCAGCAGCGTTATTCCCACAGGGGTCTCTGGAAACACCATATATTTT
CDR3 protein: CASSVIPTGVSGNTIYF
D gene: TRBD1
J gene: TRBJ1-3
clone size: once
V gene: TRBV9

CDR3 DNA: TGTGCCAGCAGCAAAGCACTGGGCAGGGTGGCAACTAATGAAAAACTGTTTTTT
CDR3 protein: CASSKALGRVATNEKLFF
D gene: .
J gene: TRBJ1-4
clone size: .
V gene: TRBV21-1